One and the same sample provided the 29 T cell receptor beta chains below, sequenced in a study of technical replicates of blood from several donors. Sequencing was performed with immunoSEQ multiplex PCR; in TCRdb, only in-frame clones are kept and a portion is missing. The sample holds about 11,000 clones, approximately 94% seen once. Specimen: PBMCs. Every receptor here comes from a human donor in good health.

The chain links TRBV11-3 to TRBJ2-2, with a possible D match to TRBD1 (5 bases). The CDR3 is 13 residues long. Germline V gene sequence: CDR1 SGHNT, CDR2 YENEEA. V was pared by 5 bases and J by 6 bases, with 10 bases between. CDR3 region: CASSPDRSGELFF. The CDR3 coding sequence is TGTGCCAGCAGCCCTGACAGATCCGGGGAGCTGTTTTTT. The variable domain in full, with the rest retrieved from reference TRBV11-3 and TRBJ2-2, is EAGVVQSPRYKIIEKKQPVAFWCNPISGHNTLYWYLQNLGQGPELLIRYENEEAVDDSQLPKDRFSAERLKGVDSTLKIQPAELGDSAVYLCASSPDRSGELFFGEGSRLTVL.

The chain has TRBV7-8 and TRBJ1-2, with 8 bases matching TRBD1. Germline V gene lookup returns CDR1 SGHVS and CDR2 FQNEAQ. CDR3 length: 17 residues. V shed 0 bases and J 5 bases; nucleotides not matched to a gene: 11. CDR3 sequence: CASSLAPGQAVYYGYTF. CDR3 nucleotides: TGTGCCAGCAGCTTAGCCCCGGGACAGGCGGTTTATTATGGCTACACCTTC.

This chain connects TRBV5-1 to TRBJ2-3; possible D gene TRBD2, 7 bases. V lost 4 bases, J lost 6 bases, and 18 bases lay in between. This CDR3 comprises 15 residues. CDR1 and CDR2 from the germline V gene are SGHRS and YFSETQ. CDR3 DNA sequence: TGCGCCAGCAGCACCGGACTAGGGGGGCGCGATACGCAGTATTTT. It codes for CASSTGLGGRDTQYF.

This clone was counted a single time. The chain couples TRBV19 to TRBJ1-5; 10 bases line up with TRBD1. V dropped 7 bases and J dropped 2; count of bases not matched to a gene: 8. Germline V gene lookup returns CDR1 LNHDA and CDR2 SQIVND (reference sequence). The CDR3 sequence is 16 residues long. The CDR3 sequence: CASNRDRGSGNQPQHF. In DNA, the CDR3 is TGTGCCAGTAACCGGGACAGGGGAAGCGGCAATCAGCCCCAGCATTTT.

The chain links TRBV29-1 to TRBJ2-1; TRBD1 matches at 11 bases. V lost 2 bases and J lost 3; bases outside the gene matches: 6. Germline CDR1 is SQVTM and CDR2 is ANQGSEA. CDR3 length: 16 amino acids. The CDR3 is CSVELRTGGVYNEQFF. CDR3 coding DNA: TGCAGCGTTGAATTGCGGACAGGGGGCGTCTACAATGAGCAGTTCTTC.

V gene TRBV10-1 combines with J gene TRBJ2-4; 11 nucleotides agree with TRBD2. The trim removed 2 bases at V and 6 bases at J, leaving 6 bases unmatched. The CDR3 consists of 16 residues. Looked up from germline, CDR1 is WNHNN and CDR2 is SYGVQD (reference sequence). The CDR3 loop reads CASSETSGRGGNIQYF. CDR3 DNA: TGCGCCAGCAGTGAGACTAGCGGGAGAGGGGGAAACATTCAGTACTTC.

This chain links TRBV7-9 with TRBJ1-1, with TRBD1 as a possible D gene (6 bases). Germline values: CDR1 SEHNR, CDR2 FQNEAQ (reference sequence). This CDR3 is 14 amino acids long. V lost 5 bases, J lost 2 bases, and 12 bases lay in between. Here the CDR3 DNA reads TGTGCCAGCAGCCCTCCCGGGACAAACACTGAAGCTTTCTTT. This encodes CASSPPGTNTEAFF.

This chain joins TRBV30 and TRBJ2-1, with D possibly being TRBD2 (6 bases). There are 13 residues in the CDR3. From germline, CDR1 is GTSNPN and CDR2 SVGIG (reference sequence). With 3 bases removed from V and 9 bases from J, the gap between germline ends came to 15 bases. The CDR3: CAWSGSVRSEQFF. The CDR3 DNA sequence: TGTGCCTGGAGCGGGAGTGTTCGAAGTGAGCAGTTCTTC.

The CDR3 spells CARTKAARGTEAFF. In DNA, the CDR3 is TGTGCCCGGACGAAGGCGGCCAGGGGCACTGAAGCTTTCTTT. The chain couples TRBV30 to TRBJ1-1, with D perhaps matching TRBD1 (6 bases). Trimming pared 8 bases from V and 4 bases from J, leaving 20 bases between. The CDR3 spans 14 residues. From germline, CDR1 is GTSNPN and CDR2 SVGIG (reference sequence).

The chain uses TRBV28 and TRBJ2-7, with TRBD2 as a possible D gene (5 bases). Germline V gene lookup returns CDR1 MDHEN and CDR2 SYDVKM. Between the trimmed V and J ends, which lost 3 bases and 3 bases, there was a span of 9 bases. The CDR3 sequence is 13 residues long. CDR3 DNA sequence: TGTGCCAGCAGTTTGGGGAGCTACTACGAGCAGTACTTC. Protein sequence: CASSLGSYYEQYF.

The V and J genes are TRBV29-1 and TRBJ1-2; TRBD1 aligns across 7 bases. Germline assignment: CDR1 SQVTM and CDR2 ANQGSEA. This CDR3 contains 13 residues. V shed 4 bases, J shed 6 bases, and the junction held 8 bases outside the gene matches. CDR3 bases: TGCAGCGTTGCTGACAGGGACCGCCATGGCTACACCTTC. This translates into CSVADRDRHGYTF.

The J gene is TRBJ2-7, the V gene TRBV19; D may be TRBD1 (5 bases). V was clipped by 3 bases and J by 3 bases, with 12 bases between them. The germline gives CDR1 LNHDA, CDR2 SQIVND (reference sequence). The CDR3 totals 14 residues. DNA for the CDR3: TGTGCCAGTAGTATCTTCCCAGGGAACTACGAGCAGTACTTC. This sequence encodes CASSIFPGNYEQYF.

Here the CDR3 reads CASEGARNEKLFF. As DNA, the CDR3 is TGTGCCAGCGAGGGGGCTCGTAATGAAAAACTGTTTTTT. The rearrangement uses TRBV2 and TRBJ1-4, with 7 nucleotides matching TRBD1. V gave up 8 bases and J gave up 4 bases; unmatched junction bases: 4. The CDR3 covers 13 residues. Germline assignment: CDR1 SNHLY and CDR2 FYNNEI.

Points on this clone: The germline gene is not matched at one end of the junction; a read error may be the cause. The CDR3 coding sequence is TGTGCGTGGAAATCTGGAGGAGTCTTCGAGCAGTACTTC. It is translated as CAWKSGGVFEQYF. V and J are TRBV30 and TRBJ2-7; D possibly corresponds to TRBD2 (5 bases). Germline lookup yields CDR1 GTSNPN and CDR2 SVGIG (reference sequence). The CDR3 is 13 amino acids.

The J gene is TRBJ2-4, the V gene TRBV12-5, with 11 nucleotides matching TRBD1. Per the germline V gene, CDR1 is LGHNT and CDR2 is FRNRAP. CDR3 length equals 14 residues. The trim removed 8 bases at V and 7 bases at J, leaving 7 bases unmatched. In DNA form, the CDR3 reads TGTGCTAGTACCGGACAGGGGGCGAGTAACATTCAGTACTTC. Translating it yields CASTGQGASNIQYF. Variable domain in full (rest from reference TRBV12-5 and TRBJ2-4): DARVTQTPRHKVTEMGQEVTMRCQPILGHNTVFWYRQTMMQGLELLAYFRNRAPLDDSGMPKDRFSAEMPDATLATLKIQPSEPRDSAVYFCASTGQGASNIQYFGAGTRLSVL.

The chain recombines TRBV6-1 with TRBJ1-1; possible D gene TRBD1, 5 bases. Germline V gives CDR1 MNHNS, CDR2 SASEGT. The CDR3 is 15 residues long. V shed 9 bases and J shed 0 bases, with 17 bases lying between them. Here the CDR3 DNA reads TGTGCCAGTCAACAGCCCGGGGGGGTGAACACTGAAGCTTTCTTT. Translated: CASQQPGGVNTEAFF.

The V gene is TRBV19, the J gene TRBJ1-5; D not certain. In germline, CDR1 is LNHDA, CDR2 SQIVND (reference sequence). This CDR3 spans 13 amino acids. V was shortened by 4 bases and J by 3 bases, with 7 bases between the two germline ends. This CDR3 is CASSTQYNQPQHF. The DNA for the CDR3 is TGTGCCAGTAGTACCCAGTACAATCAGCCCCAGCATTTT.

V is TRBV5-6 and J is TRBJ2-7; D is unclear. Trimming left V 4 bases short and J 2 bases short, with 13 bases between. Germline assignment: CDR1 SGHDT and CDR2 YYEEEE. This CDR3 region has 14 residues. CDR3 nucleotide sequence: TGTGCCAGCAGCCGCTTTGCGGTCCCCTACGAGCAGTACTTC. It encodes CASSRFAVPYEQYF. Complete variable domain (other parts from reference TRBV5-6 and TRBJ2-7): DAGVTQSPTHLIKTRGQQVTLRCSPKSGHDTVSWYQQALGQGPQFIFQYYEEEERQRGNFPDRFSGHQFPNYSSELNVNALLLGDSALYLCASSRFAVPYEQYFGPGTRLTVT.

This clone appeared a single time. J is TRBJ2-1 and V is TRBV11-3, with 9 nucleotides matching TRBD2. The CDR3 runs 16 residues. V lost 3 bases and J lost 3; bases outside the gene matches: 6. Germline loops: CDR1 SGHNT, CDR2 YENEEA. The CDR3 coding sequence is TGTGCCAGCAGCTTGGGCGGGAGGGCCGACTACAATGAGCAGTTCTTC. Its protein product is CASSLGGRADYNEQFF.

This chain links TRBV7-6 with TRBJ2-1, with 9 bases aligning to TRBD2. CDR1 is SGHVS, CDR2 FNYEAQ, per germline. This CDR3 comprises 14 residues. Unmatched junction bases numbered 5, after V lost 3 bases and J lost 8 bases. CDR3: CASSFGGRGDEQFF. Written as DNA, the CDR3 is TGTGCCAGCAGCTTCGGCGGGAGGGGAGATGAGCAGTTCTTC.

The rearrangement uses TRBV6-5 and TRBJ1-4; no firm D call. This CDR3 is 15 amino acids long. CDR1 and CDR2 from the germline V gene are MNHEY and SVGAGI. V was trimmed by 2 bases and J by 7 bases, leaving 14 bases between them. The CDR3 loop is CASSYRPGLSEKLFF. For the CDR3, the DNA is TGTGCCAGCAGTTACCGGCCAGGTCTTAGTGAAAAACTGTTTTTT.

The chain recombines TRBV4-1 with TRBJ2-3, with a weak D call TRBD2 (6 bases). The germline V gene encodes CDR1 MGHRA and CDR2 YSYEKL. The CDR3 length is 15 residues. V was clipped by 1 base and J by 2 bases, with 10 bases between them. CDR3 protein: CASSQALADTDTQYF. The CDR3 region has the DNA TGCGCCAGCAGCCAAGCTTTAGCGGACACAGATACGCAGTATTTT.

The V and J genes are TRBV6-5 and TRBJ2-7; tentative D call: TRBD2 (5 bases). CDR1 MNHEY and CDR2 SVGAGI come from the germline V gene. Trimming removed 5 bases from V and 0 bases from J, with 14 bases in between. The CDR3 is made up of 15 amino acids. CDR3 region: CASSVPSRSSYEQYF. CDR3 DNA: TGTGCCAGCAGTGTTCCTAGCCGGAGCTCCTACGAGCAGTACTTC.

This chain connects TRBV5-4 to TRBJ2-2; D remains ambiguous. Looked up from germline, CDR1 is SGHNT and CDR2 is YYREEE (reference sequence). With 0 bases removed from V and 0 bases from J, the gap between germline ends came to 9 bases. This CDR3 region has 16 residues. The CDR3 here is CASSLGLTANTGELFF. CDR3 bases: TGTGCCAGCAGCTTGGGACTGACTGCGAACACCGGGGAGCTGTTTTTT.

This chain uses TRBV5-6 with TRBJ2-1; no clear D. The ends were cut back, 5 bases at V and 10 bases at J, with 10 bases in the middle. Germline assignment: CDR1 SGHDT and CDR2 YYEEEE. The CDR3 length is 11 residues. The CDR3 loop reads CASSTSREQFF. Written as DNA, the CDR3 is TGTGCCAGCAGTACATCGAGGGAGCAGTTCTTC.

J is TRBJ2-7 and V is TRBV30; 13 bases line up with TRBD2. Germline trimming cut 7 bases from V and 5 bases from J; bases unmatched to any gene: 8. Germline CDR1 and CDR2: GTSNPN and SVGIG (reference sequence). This CDR3 has 14 residues. The CDR3 is CAYDSGTSGNEQYF. The DNA of the CDR3 is TGTGCCTATGACTCCGGGACTAGCGGGAACGAGCAGTACTTC.

The chain is built from TRBV25-1 and TRBJ2-1, with TRBD1 matching over 10 bases. The length of the CDR3 is 14 residues. Germline V gives CDR1 MGHDK, CDR2 SYGVNS. The J segment lost 7 bases and the V segment lost 7 bases, leaving 7 bases of the junction unmatched. CDR3 loop: CASTPGQGRNEQFF. The CDR3 bases are TGTGCCAGCACACCGGGACAGGGGAGGAATGAGCAGTTCTTC.

The chain is built from TRBV5-1 and TRBJ2-1, with 7 bases lining up with TRBD1. Trimming at V came to 4 bases and at J to 6 bases, leaving 4 bases not matched to a gene. CDR1 and CDR2 from the germline V gene are SGHRS and YFSETQ. The CDR3 has 13 residues. This CDR3 is CASSMTGINEQFF. For the CDR3, the DNA is TGCGCCAGCAGCATGACAGGGATCAATGAGCAGTTCTTC.

This clone was seen once. V gene TRBV5-1 combines with J gene TRBJ1-5; 7 bases match TRBD1. Trimming cost V 4 bases and J 5 bases; bases outside gene matches: 9. The germline V gene has CDR1 SGHRS and CDR2 YFSETQ. This CDR3 spans 15 amino acids. This CDR3 reads CASSVDRDADQPQHF. The CDR3, as DNA: TGCGCCAGCAGCGTAGACAGGGACGCCGATCAGCCCCAGCATTTT.